This TCR beta chain was observed in a study of OX40 agonist ivuxolimab in advanced cancers. Regarding the complete study: Ivuxolimab, which targeted the costimulatory receptor OX40 (CD134), was an agonistic, fully human IgG2 monoclonal antibody. The monotherapy dose-escalation portion (N ≈ 50 patients) of the phase I ivuxolimab trial is reported in the paper. Partial responses were achieved by three dose-escalation patients, of whom one had hepatocellular carcinoma and two had cutaneous melanoma. Among the roughly 52 dose-escalation patients, about 19 had hepatocellular carcinoma, 15 or so melanoma, 9 renal cell carcinoma and 9 head and neck cancer. Patients were allowed to have had prior anti-PD-1, anti-PD-L1 or anti-CTLA-4 therapy, and approximately 40% of the dose-escalation patients had been treated with checkpoint inhibitors. Intravenous ivuxolimab was administered to patients every 2 weeks at six dose levels: 0.01, 0.1, 0.3, 1.5, 3 and 10 mg/kg. The dose-escalation cohort was over 70% male with a mean age of around 64 years, ranging from roughly 20 to 80. The purpose of peripheral TCRbeta sequencing was to test whether ivuxolimab changed TCR sequence diversity and led to clonal T-cell expansion.

Patients with autoimmune disease history or receiving systemic immunosuppression were excluded from the trial. Peripheral blood for TCR sequencing was collected from all dose cohorts at baseline, on cycle 4 day 1, and on cycle 7 day 1. The samples were taken from a phase I, first-in-human, multicenter, open-label dose-escalation trial of ivuxolimab. Adults with locally advanced or metastatic head and neck squamous cell, hepatocellular, melanoma or renal cell carcinoma were enrolled in the trial. Before TCR sequencing, CD4+ and CD8+ T cells were separately sorted from peripheral blood. This clone was seen only a few times. Which antigen it targets is not known. One base away there is no much larger clone; base qualities are not given. What the authors observed across the whole study: At doses from 0.1 to 3.0 mg/kg, clonal expansion was seen in both CD4+ and CD8+ blood T cells between baseline and week 6. Low levels of normalized T-cell clonal expansion were also shown by some nonresponding patients. After ivuxolimab, expanded clones were on average more numerous among CD8+ T cells than among CD4+ T cells. In the 0.1-3.0 mg/kg groups, partial responders had among the lowest normalized peripheral clonal expansion, particularly in CD8+ T cells. Which antigens the clonally expanded peripheral T cells were specific for was not determined.

To sequence the TCRbeta CDR3 region, genomic DNA was isolated from the sorted cells. The immunoSEQ Assay was used for sequencing of TCRbeta CDR3 regions. What TCRdb holds here is the immuneACCESS table cut down to in-frame rearrangements. Part of the clones is not present; checked against another copy, under half of the missing clones reflect an unresolved V gene, and the others are unexplained. In all, the sample holds roughly 79,000 clones, and 84% of those were seen once. Together, the top ten hold around 0.49% of the sample. The germline ends are 9 bases apart after V is trimmed by 6 bases and J by 0 bases. CDR3 length: 13 amino acids, cysteine to phenylalanine. The read is trimmed to its CDR3 DNA, 39 bases read in frame from base 1. CDR1 and CDR2 were assigned from the germline V gene (reference sequence) as MNHEY and SMNVEV.

The receptor was derived from an adult with an advanced solid tumor such as melanoma, head and neck, liver or kidney cancer. The chain couples TRBV27 to TRBJ2-7, and the D gene may be TRBD2, 6 bases matching. The specimen was CD4+ or CD8+ T cells sorted from blood, collected in a trial of the OX40 agonist ivuxolimab. The base sequence is TGTGCCAGCAGACTGGACTACTCCTACGAGCAGTACTTC. Translation gives CASRLDYSYEQYF.